Below are 24 T cell receptor beta chains sequenced from a single sample in a study of T cells after posttransplantation cyclophosphamide. Control samples came 1 year after myeloablative marrow transplants with methotrexate plus calcineurin inhibitor. Assay: immunoSEQ multiplex PCR; the TCRdb copy retains only in-frame clones and omits some. In the table there are some 16,000 clones, 85% of which are singletons. The source was PBMCs, collected after allogeneic stem cell transplant with calcineurin inhibitor and methotrexate. The receptors shown here come from a female patient in her late teens or twenties who received an allogeneic stem cell transplant from an unrelated donor, was CMV-positive, and had acute and chronic GVHD. Some of the T cells might come from the graft donor.

V and J are TRBV5-4 and TRBJ2-7, with D possibly TRBD2 on 6 matching bases. CDR3 length: 14 residues. Germline V gene data show CDR1 as SGHNT and CDR2 as YYREEE (reference sequence). Trimming left V 9 bases short and J 3 bases short, with 19 bases between. The chain's CDR3 is CAIRRDLSFYEQYF. CDR3 coding DNA: TGTGCCATAAGAAGGGACTTATCTTTCTACGAGCAGTACTTC.

The chain links TRBV12-5 to TRBJ2-2, with 8 bases aligning to TRBD1. The CDR3 contains 15 residues. Germline trimming cut 6 bases from V and 4 bases from J; bases unmatched to any gene: 7. The germline CDR1 and CDR2 sequences are LGHNT and FRNRAP. CDR3 loop: CASGNGQGITGELFF. For the CDR3, the DNA is TGTGCTAGTGGGAACGGACAGGGTATCACCGGGGAGCTGTTTTTT.

J is TRBJ2-7 and V is TRBV7-9; 8 bases are a match to TRBD2. The CDR3 sequence is 15 residues long. Per the germline V gene, CDR1 is SEHNR and CDR2 is FQNEAQ (reference sequence). With V trimmed by 5 bases and J by 6 bases, 12 bases remained unmatched. Here the CDR3 DNA reads TGTGCCAGCAGCGAGCCCCCGGGAGGGCTTAGCGAGCAGTACTTC. Translating it yields CASSEPPGGLSEQYF.

This clone was picked up a small number of times. The chain links TRBV25-1 to TRBJ2-3; D not certain. This CDR3 is built from 15 residues. The V gene lost 3 bases and the J gene lost 5 bases, with 15 bases spanning the gap. The germline CDR1 and CDR2 sequences are MGHDK and SYGVNS. This CDR3 reads CASSDKRIPGDTQYF. CDR3 nucleotide sequence: TGTGCCAGCAGTGATAAGCGTATCCCGGGAGATACGCAGTATTTT.

The rearrangement uses TRBV2 and TRBJ2-7, with 7 bases that match TRBD1. The V and J ends lost 7 bases and 0 bases, in that order; junction bases with no gene match: 6. The germline V gene has CDR1 SNHLY and CDR2 FYNNEI. The CDR3 is made up of 14 amino acids. CDR3 in DNA: TGTGCCAGCATAAGGGACAGAAACTCCTACGAGCAGTACTTC. Translated: CASIRDRNSYEQYF.

V and J are TRBV19 and TRBJ2-1, with 8 nucleotides matching TRBD2. CDR1 LNHDA and CDR2 SQIVND come from the germline V gene (reference sequence). This CDR3 has 16 residues. J was trimmed by 2 bases and V by 2 bases; bases with no gene match: 5. This CDR3 is CASSIRLAGAYNEQFF. CDR3 sequence (DNA): TGTGCCAGTAGTATAAGGCTAGCGGGCGCCTACAATGAGCAGTTCTTC.

As to this clone: At one end the junction does not follow the germline gene, possibly because of a read error. J is TRBJ2-7 and V is TRBV2; D is perhaps TRBD1 (5 bases). Germline V gene lookup returns CDR1 SNHLY and CDR2 FYNNEI. The CDR3 length is 14 residues. CDR3 coding DNA: TGTGCCAGCACTGACAGTCGAACCTCCCACGAGCAGTACTTC. Encoded protein: CASTDSRTSHEQYF.

The J gene is TRBJ2-1, the V gene TRBV2; 9 nucleotides agree with TRBD2. V trimming: 3 bases; J trimming: 5 bases; junction bases outside the gene matches: 5. CDR1 and CDR2 (germline): SNHLY, FYNNEI. CDR3 length equals 15 residues. This chain's CDR3 is CASSDAGGGHNEQFF. The CDR3 region has the DNA TGTGCCAGCAGTGACGCGGGAGGGGGGCACAATGAGCAGTTCTTC.

The chain recombines TRBV5-4 with TRBJ1-5; D gene uncertain. The CDR3 length is 16 residues. Trimming shortened V by 2 bases and J by 5 bases, and 17 bases separated the two germline ends. The V gene's germline CDR1 is SGHNT and CDR2 YYREEE (reference sequence). The CDR3 spells CASSFFGESFDQPQHF. As DNA, the CDR3 is TGTGCCAGCAGCTTTTTTGGGGAGAGCTTCGATCAGCCCCAGCATTTT.

A few counts support this clone. The genes are TRBV18 and TRBJ2-7, with a tentative D call TRBD1 (6 bases). The CDR3 is 12 amino acids. Trimming pared 3 bases from V and 7 bases from J, leaving 10 bases between. Germline CDR1 is KGHSH and CDR2 is LQKENI. CDR3 protein: CASSPQGWEQYF. As DNA, the CDR3 is TGTGCCAGCTCACCTCAGGGGTGGGAGCAGTACTTC.

The V call is TRBV28, the J call TRBJ1-1, with TRBD1 identical over 8 bases. After removal of 3 bases from V and 12 bases from J, the junction contained 6 bases not matched to a gene. This CDR3 is built from 12 residues. Germline values: CDR1 MDHEN, CDR2 SYDVKM. The CDR3 DNA reads as TGTGCCAGCAGTTTGGCCCAGGGGGCGCCTTTCTTT. This translates into CASSLAQGAPFF.

V is TRBV11-2 and J is TRBJ2-5; D may be TRBD2 (5 bases). This CDR3 has 14 residues. Germline-derived CDR1 and CDR2 are SGHAT and FQNNGV. The germline V and J ends were trimmed by 5 bases and 2 bases, with 12 bases remaining between them. In nucleotides, the CDR3 is TGTGCCAGCAGCAGATACGGACTTCAAGAGACCCAGTACTTC. As protein: CASSRYGLQETQYF.

The count of this clone is one. The J gene is TRBJ1-2, the V gene TRBV6-5; D is unclear. The V and J ends lost 10 bases and 9 bases respectively, with 15 bases between them. This CDR3 has 11 residues. Germline CDR1 is MNHEY and CDR2 is SVGAGI. CDR3 nucleotides: TGTGCCACCCTCCAGGCAATACGCTACACCTTC. Translated, it gives CATLQAIRYTF.

The chain carries TRBV19 and TRBJ1-1; TRBD1 is a possible D gene (5 bases). The V and J ends lost 1 base and 4 bases respectively, with 7 bases between them. The CDR3 consists of 13 residues. Per germline, CDR1 LNHDA and CDR2 SQIVND (reference sequence). CDR3 DNA sequence: TGTGCCAGTAGTATAGGGCAGGGCACTGAAGCTTTCTTT. Translation: CASSIGQGTEAFF.

The chain joins TRBV18 to TRBJ2-2, with 12 positions matching TRBD2. V lost 2 bases and J lost 1; bases outside the gene matches: 2. The CDR3 is 17 amino acids. Per the germline V gene, CDR1 is KGHSH and CDR2 is LQKENI. This CDR3 is CASSPRTSGKNTGELFF. The DNA for the CDR3 is TGTGCCAGCTCACCAAGGACTAGCGGGAAGAACACCGGGGAGCTGTTTTTT.

The V gene is TRBV29-1, the J gene TRBJ2-1; weak D call: TRBD1 (5 bases). This CDR3 has 16 amino acids. V was trimmed by 4 bases and J by 2 bases, leaving 18 bases between them. From germline, CDR1 is SQVTM and CDR2 ANQGSEA. This chain's CDR3 is CSVVGESRVTYNEQFF. The CDR3 DNA reads as TGCAGCGTTGTGGGTGAGAGCAGGGTAACCTACAATGAGCAGTTCTTC.

The chain has TRBV4-3 and TRBJ1-1; D may be TRBD1 (5 bases). This CDR3 is built from 15 residues. Germline V gene sequence: CDR1 LGHNA, CDR2 YSLEER. The V end lost 1 base, the J end lost 1 base, and 10 bases lay between the germline ends. CDR3: CASSQGGGRNTEAFF. CDR3 DNA: TGCGCCAGCAGCCAAGGGGGGGGGAGGAACACTGAAGCTTTCTTT.

The chain combines TRBV5-4 with TRBJ1-2, with 8 bases that match TRBD1. Germline CDR1 reads SGHNT; CDR2 reads YYREEE (reference sequence). The CDR3 runs 14 residues. V shed 2 bases, J shed 5 bases, and the junction held 5 bases outside the gene matches. The CDR3 bases are TGTGCCAGCAGCTTTGACAGGGGCGTTTATGGCTACACCTTC. It codes for CASSFDRGVYGYTF.

Turning to this clone: Additional DNA sequences in this sample encode the identical CDR3. V is TRBV29-1 and J is TRBJ2-1, with 10 nucleotides matching TRBD1. The CDR3 covers 12 residues. The junction had 6 bases not matched to a gene; V was cut back by 7 bases and J by 9 bases. Germline loops: CDR1 SQVTM, CDR2 ANQGSEA. The CDR3 bases are TGCAGCGCTTGGACAGGGGGGGGTGAGCAGTTCTTC. As protein: CSAWTGGGEQFF.

Here the CDR3 reads CAWGPGQGFREQYF. For the CDR3, the DNA is TGTGCCTGGGGACCGGGACAGGGTTTTCGCGAGCAGTACTTC. The J gene is TRBJ2-7, the V gene TRBV30; the match to TRBD1 covers 9 bases. CDR3 length: 14 residues. Germline CDR1 reads GTSNPN; CDR2 reads SVGIG (reference sequence). Trimming took 5 bases from V and 6 from J; bases not matched to a gene: 11.

Only one count was recorded for this clone. The V call is TRBV9, the J call TRBJ2-7; TRBD2 matches 9 bases. Germline assignment: CDR1 SGDLS and CDR2 YYNGEE. This CDR3 contains 16 residues. The ends lost 0 bases at V and 5 bases at J; junction bases unmatched: 9. CDR3 sequence reads: CASSVDPSGVRNEQYF. The CDR3, as DNA: TGTGCCAGCAGCGTAGACCCTAGCGGGGTGAGGAACGAGCAGTACTTC.

The rearrangement uses TRBV9 and TRBJ2-1; maybe TRBD2 (5 bases). Looked up from germline, CDR1 is SGDLS and CDR2 is YYNGEE. V was clipped by 0 bases and J by 8 bases, with 15 bases between them. The CDR3 spans 15 residues. The CDR3 loop is CASSVDGNAAHEQFF. The CDR3 DNA reads TGTGCCAGCAGCGTAGACGGGAATGCCGCCCATGAGCAGTTCTTC.

V gene TRBV4-1 combines with J gene TRBJ2-1, with TRBD1 as a possible D gene (6 bases). Germline V gene sequence: CDR1 MGHRA, CDR2 YSYEKL. Trimming stripped 1 base from V and 6 bases from J, with 13 bases between. There are 15 residues in the CDR3. CDR3 protein: CASSQGAGTPNEQFF. Here the CDR3 DNA reads TGCGCCAGCAGCCAAGGGGCCGGGACACCCAATGAGCAGTTCTTC.

The rearrangement links TRBV10-2 to TRBJ2-5, with 7 positions matching TRBD1. The CDR3 totals 13 residues. Germline CDR1 WSHSY, CDR2 SAAADI. V trimming: 7 bases; J trimming: 4 bases; junction bases outside the gene matches: 6. The DNA of the CDR3 is TGCGCCAGCACGGGACAGAAAATAGAGACCCAGTACTTC. Its protein product is CASTGQKIETQYF.